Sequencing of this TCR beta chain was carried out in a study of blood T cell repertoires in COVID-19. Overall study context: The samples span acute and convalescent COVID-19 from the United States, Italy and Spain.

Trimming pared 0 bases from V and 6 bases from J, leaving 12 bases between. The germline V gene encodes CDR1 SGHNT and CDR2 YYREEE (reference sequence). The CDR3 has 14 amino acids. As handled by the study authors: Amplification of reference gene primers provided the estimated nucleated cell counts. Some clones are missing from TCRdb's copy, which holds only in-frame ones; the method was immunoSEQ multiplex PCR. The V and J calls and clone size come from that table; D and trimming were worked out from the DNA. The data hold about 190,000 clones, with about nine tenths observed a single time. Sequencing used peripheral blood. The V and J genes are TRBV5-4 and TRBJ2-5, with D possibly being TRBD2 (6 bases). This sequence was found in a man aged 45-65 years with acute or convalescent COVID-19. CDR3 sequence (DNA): TGTGCCAGCAGCTTGGTTTCGGGAGAACAGACCCAGTACTTC. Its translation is CASSLVSGEQTQYF.